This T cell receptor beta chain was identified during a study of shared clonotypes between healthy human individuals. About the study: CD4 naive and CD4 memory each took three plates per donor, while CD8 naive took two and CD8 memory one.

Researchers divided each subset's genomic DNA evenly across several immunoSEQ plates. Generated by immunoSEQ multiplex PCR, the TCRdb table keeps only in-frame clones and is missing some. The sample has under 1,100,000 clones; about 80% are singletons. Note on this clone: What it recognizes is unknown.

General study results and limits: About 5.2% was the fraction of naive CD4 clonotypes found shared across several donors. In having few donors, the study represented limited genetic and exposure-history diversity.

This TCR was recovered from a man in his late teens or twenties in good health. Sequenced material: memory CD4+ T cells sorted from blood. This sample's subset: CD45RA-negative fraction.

CDR3 sequence (DNA): TGTGCCAGCAGCTTAGGAGGGACCGCTCTCCCCCGAAATGAGCAGTTCTTC. Protein: CASSLGGTALPRNEQFF. The chain uses TRBV7-2 and TRBJ2-1; D possibly uses TRBD1 or TRBD2 (5 bases each). This CDR3 has 17 residues. V was clipped by 1 base and J by 7 bases, with 20 bases between them. Looked up from germline, CDR1 is SGHTA and CDR2 is FQGNSA.